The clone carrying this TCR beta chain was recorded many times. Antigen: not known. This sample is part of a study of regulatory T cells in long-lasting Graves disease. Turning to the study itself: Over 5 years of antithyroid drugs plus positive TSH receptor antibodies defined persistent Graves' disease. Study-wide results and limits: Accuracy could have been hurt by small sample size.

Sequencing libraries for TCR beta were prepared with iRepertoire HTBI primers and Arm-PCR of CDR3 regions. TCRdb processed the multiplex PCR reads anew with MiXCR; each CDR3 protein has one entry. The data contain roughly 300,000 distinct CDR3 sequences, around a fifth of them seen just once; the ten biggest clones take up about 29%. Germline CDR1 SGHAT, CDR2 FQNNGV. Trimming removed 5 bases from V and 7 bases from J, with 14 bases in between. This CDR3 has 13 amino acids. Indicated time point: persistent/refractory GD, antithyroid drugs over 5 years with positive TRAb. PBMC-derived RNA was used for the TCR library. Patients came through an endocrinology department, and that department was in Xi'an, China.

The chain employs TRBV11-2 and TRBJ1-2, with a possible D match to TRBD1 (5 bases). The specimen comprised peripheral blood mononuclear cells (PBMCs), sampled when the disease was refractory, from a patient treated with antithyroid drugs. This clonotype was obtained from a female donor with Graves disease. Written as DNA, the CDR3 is TGTGCCAGCAGCCTGACAGTTCGGGCTGGCTACACCTTC. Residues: CASSLTVRAGYTF. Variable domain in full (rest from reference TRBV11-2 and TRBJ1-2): EAGVAQSPRYKIIEKRQSVAFWCNPISGHATLYWYQQILGQGPKLLIQFQNNGVVDDSQLPKDRFSAERLKGVDSTLKIQPAKLEDSAVYLCASSLTVRAGYTFGSGTRLTVV.